Following are 21 T cell receptor beta chains from one sample sequenced in a study of CD8+CD57+ T cells in acquired aplastic anemia. Using genomic DNA as the template, TCR beta VDJ and CDR3 profiling was carried out. TCRdb used MiXCR to reprocess the reads, holding one entry per CDR3 protein. In the table there are under 200,000 distinct CDR3 sequences, around 45% of which are singletons. Input material: sorted CD4+, CD8+, or CD8+CD57+ T cells (not recorded which) from PBMCs. These TCRs come from a human donor in good health.

This chain connects TRBV2 to TRBJ2-2, with TRBD2 matching over 12 bases. The CDR3 consists of 19 residues. Germline V gene sequence: CDR1 SNHLY, CDR2 FYNNEI. The V gene end was trimmed by 6 bases and the J gene end by 4 bases; junction bases not matched to a gene: 15. CDR3 sequence (DNA): TGTGCCAGCAGCAACCAGCCGACTAGCGGGAGCGGGGTCACCGGGGAGCTGTTTTTT. Translated: CASSNQPTSGSGVTGELFF.

The J gene is TRBJ1-2, the V gene TRBV14, with D possibly matching TRBD1 (5 bases). V dropped 1 base and J dropped 3 bases, with 15 bases sitting between them. CDR1 SGHDN and CDR2 FVKESK come from the germline V gene. The CDR3 runs 16 residues. The CDR3 region has the DNA TGTGCCAGCAGCCAAGTAGGCCAGGGAGTCGACTATGGCTACACCTTC. Protein: CASSQVGQGVDYGYTF.

This sequence joins TRBV20-1 and TRBJ2-7, with D maybe TRBD2 (6 bases). Trimming pared 3 bases from V and 4 bases from J, leaving 16 bases between. Germline CDR1 is DFQATT and CDR2 is SNEGSKA (reference sequence). The CDR3 runs 14 residues. The CDR3 protein is CSASPVGEEYEQYF. The CDR3 DNA follows: TGCAGTGCTAGTCCGGTAGGGGAGGAATACGAGCAGTACTTC.

V is TRBV19 and J is TRBJ1-1; maybe TRBD1 (6 bases). Germline V gives CDR1 LNHDA, CDR2 SQIVND (reference sequence). V was cut by 8 bases and J by 4 bases, with 14 bases left in between. This CDR3 has 13 amino acids. DNA of the CDR3: TGTGCCAGTCAACAGGGATCGCTCACTGAAGCTTTCTTT. Protein: CASQQGSLTEAFF.

This clonotype has at least ten counts. The chain combines TRBV5-1 with TRBJ1-5, with 7 bases aligning to TRBD1. Unmatched junction bases numbered 9, after V lost 4 bases and J lost 5 bases. The CDR3 contains 15 residues. CDR1 SGHRS and CDR2 YFSETQ come from the germline V gene. Written as DNA, the CDR3 is TGCGCCAGCAGCGACCGGACAGGAGCCTATCAGCCCCAGCATTTT. This codes for CASSDRTGAYQPQHF. Looking up the rest from reference TRBV5-1 and TRBJ1-5 gives the full variable domain: KAGVTQTPRYLIKTRGQQVTLSCSPISGHRSVSWYQQTPGQGLQFLFEYFSETQRNKGNFPGRFSGRQFSNSRSEMNVSTLELGDSALYLCASSDRTGAYQPQHFGDGTRLSIL.

V usage is TRBV15 and J usage is TRBJ1-1, with 7 bases that match TRBD1. CDR1 and CDR2 (germline): LNHNV, YYDKDF (reference sequence). Trimming at V came to 5 bases and at J to 4 bases, leaving 7 bases not matched to a gene. The CDR3 has 14 amino acids. The CDR3 loop is CATSGGRGGTEAFF. In DNA, the CDR3 is TGTGCCACCAGCGGGGGCAGGGGGGGCACTGAAGCTTTCTTT.

Ten or more counts support this clonotype. The CDR3 is CASSSGGRNQPQHF. Here the CDR3 DNA reads TGTGCCAGCAGTTCAGGGGGCAGGAATCAGCCCCAGCATTTT. The chain carries TRBV12-3 or TRBV12-4 and TRBJ1-5; TRBD1 agrees at 8 bases. V lost 4 bases, J lost 4 bases, and 3 bases stayed unmatched. CDR3 length equals 14 residues.

This chain links TRBV29-1 with TRBJ2-7; D gene ambiguous. The V and J ends lost 5 bases and 2 bases respectively, with 13 bases between them. Germline CDR1 is SQVTM and CDR2 is ANQGSEA. CDR3 length: 13 residues. CDR3 protein: CSVTDSSTYEQYF. CDR3 DNA: TGCAGCGTTACCGACTCCTCAACCTACGAGCAGTACTTC.

The chain couples TRBV7-6 to TRBJ2-7; TRBD1 might be the D (6 bases). Looked up from germline, CDR1 is SGHVS and CDR2 is FNYEAQ. V lost 5 bases and J 2 bases, leaving 10 bases between the germline ends. CDR3 size: 13 residues. The CDR3 here is CASSAYRAYEQYF. The CDR3 coding sequence is TGTGCCAGCAGCGCCTACAGGGCCTACGAGCAGTACTTC.

The sample holds a few counts of this clonotype. This chain links TRBV7-2 with TRBJ2-3; D is undetermined. Deletions cut 2 bases from V and 5 bases from J, with 8 bases between. CDR1 is SGHTA and CDR2 is FQGNSA in the germline V gene. This CDR3 contains 13 residues. The CDR3 reads CASSLMAGDTQYF. In DNA, the CDR3 is TGTGCCAGCAGCTTAATGGCAGGAGATACGCAGTATTTT.

This clonotype showed up just a few times. The chain uses TRBV18 and TRBJ1-4; the D is unclear. CDR3 size: 16 residues. Germline V gives CDR1 KGHSH, CDR2 LQKENI. Trimming cost V 5 bases and J 0 bases, with 13 bases left between them. The CDR3 DNA follows: TGTGCCAGCTCATCCGACCTAAATCCAACTAATGAAAAACTGTTTTTT. It specifies CASSSDLNPTNEKLFF.

CDR3 amino acids: CAISAAADTGELFF. The DNA for the CDR3 is TGTGCCATCAGTGCAGCAGCGGACACCGGGGAGCTGTTTTTT. The J gene is TRBJ2-2, the V gene TRBV10-3; TRBD2 is a possible D gene (5 bases). Trimming pared 4 bases from V and 3 bases from J, leaving 9 bases between. The CDR3 is made up of 14 amino acids. Per germline, CDR1 ENHRY and CDR2 SYGVKD.

The J gene is TRBJ1-1, the V gene TRBV19; D is ambiguous. The CDR3 consists of 13 residues. V dropped 7 bases and J dropped 3 bases, with 12 bases sitting between them. From germline, CDR1 is LNHDA and CDR2 SQIVND (reference sequence). Here the CDR3 reads CASNAWADTEAFF. In nucleotides, the CDR3 is TGTGCCAGTAACGCGTGGGCCGACACTGAAGCTTTCTTT. Supplemented by reference TRBV19 and TRBJ1-1, the full variable domain reads DGGITQSPKYLFRKEGQNVTLSCEQNLNHDAMYWYRQDPGQGLRLIYYSQIVNDFQKGDIAEGYSVSREKKESFPLTVTSAQKNPTAFYLCASNAWADTEAFFGQGTRLTVV.

The chain has TRBV20-1 and TRBJ2-5; 7 bases are shared with TRBD1. Looked up from germline, CDR1 is DFQATT and CDR2 is SNEGSKA (reference sequence). This CDR3 comprises 14 residues. Trimming took 5 bases from V and 2 from J; bases not matched to a gene: 8. The CDR3 sequence is CSAWDRYNQETQYF. The CDR3 nucleotides are TGCAGTGCTTGGGACAGATATAATCAAGAGACCCAGTACTTC.

This clonotype was observed once. As DNA, the CDR3 is TGTGCCAGCAGTTGGGGACAGGGTGCCTATGGCTACACCTTC. Its translation: CASSWGQGAYGYTF. The chain has TRBV6-5 and TRBJ1-2; TRBD1 agrees at 9 bases. Germline-derived CDR1 and CDR2 are MNHEY and SVGAGI. V gave up 4 bases and J gave up 4 bases; unmatched junction bases: 4. CDR3 length equals 14 residues.

This clonotype has only a few counts. This chain uses TRBV12-3 or TRBV12-4 with TRBJ2-5, with D possibly matching TRBD2 (6 bases). Trimming removed 0 bases from V and 0 bases from J, with 8 bases in between. There are 15 residues in the CDR3. CDR3 DNA sequence: TGTGCCAGCAGTTTAGCGGGACTTAACCAAGAGACCCAGTACTTC. Translating it yields CASSLAGLNQETQYF.

This clonotype was observed at least ten times. The rearrangement uses TRBV19 and TRBJ1-5; 8 bases map to TRBD1. Germline trimming cut 4 bases from V and 7 bases from J; bases unmatched to any gene: 6. Germline CDR1 is LNHDA and CDR2 is SQIVND (reference sequence). CDR3 length: 14 residues. The CDR3 bases are TGTGCCAGTAGTAGGACAGGGATTACGCAGCCCCAGCATTTT. Translation: CASSRTGITQPQHF.

This clonotype came up many times. V is TRBV11-2 and J is TRBJ1-5; 8 bases are a match to TRBD1. The CDR3 is made up of 14 amino acids. Germline V gene data show CDR1 as SGHAT and CDR2 as FQNNGV. J was trimmed by 7 bases and V by 1 base; bases with no gene match: 3. The CDR3 loop reads CASSLGTGGQPQHF. For the CDR3, the DNA is TGTGCCAGCAGCTTAGGAACAGGGGGACAGCCCCAGCATTTT.

Details on this clonotype: Given a much more abundant clone one base away, this may be a read error. The chain couples TRBV9 to TRBJ2-7; tentatively, D is TRBD1 (7 bases). Germline assignment: CDR1 SGDLS and CDR2 YYNGEE. CDR3 length equals 15 residues. The CDR3 DNA is TGTGCCAGCAGCGTAGATGCAGGGGGGTCCTACGGGCAGTACTTC. It encodes CASSVDAGGSYGQYF.

The CDR3 loop is CASSFPVSEQFF. As DNA, the CDR3 is TGTGCCAGTAGTTTCCCGGTTAGTGAGCAGTTCTTC. V gene TRBV19 combines with J gene TRBJ2-1; no reliable D call. The CDR3 runs 12 residues. V shed 5 bases and J shed 9 bases, with 11 bases lying between them. Per the germline V gene, CDR1 is LNHDA and CDR2 is SQIVND (reference sequence).

This sequence joins TRBV19 and TRBJ1-1; D unresolved. The CDR3 is made up of 14 amino acids. The germline gives CDR1 LNHDA, CDR2 SQIVND (reference sequence). V lost 1 base, J lost 4 bases, and 10 bases lay in between. The CDR3 loop is CASSIATLGTEAFF. The CDR3 DNA reads as TGTGCCAGTAGTATAGCGACATTGGGCACTGAAGCTTTCTTT.